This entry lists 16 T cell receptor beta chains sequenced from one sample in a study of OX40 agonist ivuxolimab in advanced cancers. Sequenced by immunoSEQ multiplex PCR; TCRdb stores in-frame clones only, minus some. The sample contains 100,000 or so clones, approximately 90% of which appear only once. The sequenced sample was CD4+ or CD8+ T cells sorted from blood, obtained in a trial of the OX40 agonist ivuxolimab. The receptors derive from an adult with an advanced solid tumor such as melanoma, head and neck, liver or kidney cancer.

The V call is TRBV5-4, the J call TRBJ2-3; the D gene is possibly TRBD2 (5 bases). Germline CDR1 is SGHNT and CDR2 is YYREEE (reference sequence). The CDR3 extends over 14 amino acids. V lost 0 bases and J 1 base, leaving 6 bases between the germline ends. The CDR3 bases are TGTGCCAGCAGCTTGGCCGGGGGCACAGATACGCAGTATTTT. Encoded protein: CASSLAGGTDTQYF.

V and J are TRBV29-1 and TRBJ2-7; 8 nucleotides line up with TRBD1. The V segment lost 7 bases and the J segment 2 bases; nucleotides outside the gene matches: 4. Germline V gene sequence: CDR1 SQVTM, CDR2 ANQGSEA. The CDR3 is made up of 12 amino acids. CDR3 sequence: CSAGQGTYEQYF. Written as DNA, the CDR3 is TGCAGCGCTGGACAGGGTACCTACGAGCAGTACTTC.

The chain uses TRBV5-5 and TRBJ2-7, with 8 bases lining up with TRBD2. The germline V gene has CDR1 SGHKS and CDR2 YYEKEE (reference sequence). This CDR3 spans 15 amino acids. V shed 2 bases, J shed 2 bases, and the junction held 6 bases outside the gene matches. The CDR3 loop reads CASSLTAGVTYEQYF. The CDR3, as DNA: TGTGCCAGCAGCTTAACAGCGGGAGTGACCTACGAGCAGTACTTC. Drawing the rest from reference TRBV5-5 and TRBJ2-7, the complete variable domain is DAGVTQSPTHLIKTRGQQVTLRCSPISGHKSVSWYQQVLGQGPQFIFQYYEKEERGRGNFPDRFSARQFPNYSSELNVNALLLGDSALYLCASSLTAGVTYEQYFGPGTRLTVT.

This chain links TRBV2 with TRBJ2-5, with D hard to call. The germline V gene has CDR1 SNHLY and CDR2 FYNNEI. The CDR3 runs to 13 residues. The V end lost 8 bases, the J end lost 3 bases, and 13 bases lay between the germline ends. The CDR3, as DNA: TGTGCCAGCGTTCTTTTGCCTGAAGAGACCCAGTACTTC. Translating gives CASVLLPEETQYF.

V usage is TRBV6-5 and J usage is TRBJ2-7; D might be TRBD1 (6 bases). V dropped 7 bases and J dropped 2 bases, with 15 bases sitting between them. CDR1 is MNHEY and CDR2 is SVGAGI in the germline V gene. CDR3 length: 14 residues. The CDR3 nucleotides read TGTGCCAGCAATCCCGCGGACAGAACCTACGAGCAGTACTTC. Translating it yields CASNPADRTYEQYF.

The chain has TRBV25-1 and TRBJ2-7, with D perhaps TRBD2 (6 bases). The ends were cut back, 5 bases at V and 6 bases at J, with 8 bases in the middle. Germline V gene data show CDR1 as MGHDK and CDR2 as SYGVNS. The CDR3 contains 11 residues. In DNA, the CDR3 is TGTGCCAGCAGTCGAGCGGGCGAGCAGTACTTC. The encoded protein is CASSRAGEQYF.

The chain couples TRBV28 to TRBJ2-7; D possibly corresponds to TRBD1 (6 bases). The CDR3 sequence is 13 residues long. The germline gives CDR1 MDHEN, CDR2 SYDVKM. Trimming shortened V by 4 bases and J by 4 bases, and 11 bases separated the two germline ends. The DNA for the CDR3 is TGTGCCAGCAGTTCCAGACAGGTATACGAGCAGTACTTC. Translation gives CASSSRQVYEQYF.

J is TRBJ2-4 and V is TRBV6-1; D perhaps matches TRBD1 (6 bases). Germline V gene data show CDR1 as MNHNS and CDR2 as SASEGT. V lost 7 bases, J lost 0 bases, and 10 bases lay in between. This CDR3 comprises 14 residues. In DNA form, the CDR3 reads TGTGCCAGCAAAGGGGGAATAGCCAAAAACATTCAGTACTTC. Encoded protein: CASKGGIAKNIQYF.

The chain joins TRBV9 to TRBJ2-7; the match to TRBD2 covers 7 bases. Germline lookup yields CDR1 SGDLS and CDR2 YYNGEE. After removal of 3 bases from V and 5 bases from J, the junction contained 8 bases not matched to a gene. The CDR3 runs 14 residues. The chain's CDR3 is CASSGLTGGNEQYF. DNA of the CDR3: TGTGCCAGCAGCGGTCTGACGGGAGGTAACGAGCAGTACTTC.

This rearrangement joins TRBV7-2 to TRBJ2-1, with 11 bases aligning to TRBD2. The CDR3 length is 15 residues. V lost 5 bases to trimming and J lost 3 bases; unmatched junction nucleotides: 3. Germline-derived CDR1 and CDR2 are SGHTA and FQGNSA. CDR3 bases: TGTGCCAGCAGCCAGACTAGCGGGATCTACAATGAGCAGTTCTTC. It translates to CASSQTSGIYNEQFF.

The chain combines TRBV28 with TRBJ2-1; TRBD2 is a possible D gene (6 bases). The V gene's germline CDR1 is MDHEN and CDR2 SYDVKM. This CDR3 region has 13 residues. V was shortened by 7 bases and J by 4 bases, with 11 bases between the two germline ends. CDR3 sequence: CASKGLAYNEQFF. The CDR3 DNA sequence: TGTGCCAGCAAGGGGCTAGCGTACAATGAGCAGTTCTTC.

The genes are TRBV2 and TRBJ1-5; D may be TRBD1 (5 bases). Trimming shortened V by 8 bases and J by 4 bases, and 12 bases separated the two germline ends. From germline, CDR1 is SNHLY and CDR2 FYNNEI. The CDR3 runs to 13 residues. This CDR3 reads CASHGARNQPQHF. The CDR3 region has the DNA TGTGCCAGCCATGGGGCTAGGAATCAGCCCCAGCATTTT.

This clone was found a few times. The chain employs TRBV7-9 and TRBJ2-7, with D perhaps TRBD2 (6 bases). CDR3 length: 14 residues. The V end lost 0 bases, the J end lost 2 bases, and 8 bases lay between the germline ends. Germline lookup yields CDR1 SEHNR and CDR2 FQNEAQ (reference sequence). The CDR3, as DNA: TGTGCCAGCAGCTTAGCGGAGGGTACCTACGAGCAGTACTTC. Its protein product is CASSLAEGTYEQYF.

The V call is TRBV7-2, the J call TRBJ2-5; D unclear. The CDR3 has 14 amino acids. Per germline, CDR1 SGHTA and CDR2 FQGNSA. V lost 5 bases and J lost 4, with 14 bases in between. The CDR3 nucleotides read TGTGCCAGCAGCCCCGGGCCCCAGCCAGAGACCCAGTACTTC. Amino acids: CASSPGPQPETQYF.

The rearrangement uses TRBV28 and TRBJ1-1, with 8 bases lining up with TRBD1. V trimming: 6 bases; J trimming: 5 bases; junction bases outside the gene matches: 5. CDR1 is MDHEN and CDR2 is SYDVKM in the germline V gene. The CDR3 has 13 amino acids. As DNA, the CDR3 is TGTGCCAGCAGCCAGGGGGCACGTACTGAAGCTTTCTTT. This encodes CASSQGARTEAFF.

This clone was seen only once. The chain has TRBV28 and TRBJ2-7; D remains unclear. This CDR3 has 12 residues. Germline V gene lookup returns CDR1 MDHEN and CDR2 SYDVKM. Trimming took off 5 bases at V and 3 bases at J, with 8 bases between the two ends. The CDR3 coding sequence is TGTGCCAGCAGTGAATCTATCTACGAGCAGTACTTC. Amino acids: CASSESIYEQYF.